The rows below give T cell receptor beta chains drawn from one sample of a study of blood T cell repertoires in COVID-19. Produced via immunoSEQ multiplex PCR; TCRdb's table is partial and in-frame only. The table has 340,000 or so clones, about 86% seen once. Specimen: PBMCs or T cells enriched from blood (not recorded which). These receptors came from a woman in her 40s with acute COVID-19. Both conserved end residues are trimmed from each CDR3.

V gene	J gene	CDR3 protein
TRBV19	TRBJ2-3	ASSRETTDTQY
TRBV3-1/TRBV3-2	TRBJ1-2	ASSQDPLGYT
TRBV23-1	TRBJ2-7	ASSQSGQGGYEQY
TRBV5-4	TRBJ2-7	ASSLTGGGTYEQY
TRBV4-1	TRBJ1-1	ASSPLTFRGDAF
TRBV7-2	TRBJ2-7	ASSPSASSYEQY
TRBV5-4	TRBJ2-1	ASSSGQGSYNEQF
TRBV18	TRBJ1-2	ASSPQGNYGYT
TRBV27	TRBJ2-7	ASSPGLHYEQY
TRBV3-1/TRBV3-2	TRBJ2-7	ASSRLAGSYEQY
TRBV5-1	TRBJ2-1	ASTSQGNEQF
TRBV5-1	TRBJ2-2	ASRTGQRTGELF
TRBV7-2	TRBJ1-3	ASRLQRSGNTIY
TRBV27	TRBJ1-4	ASSLSGAREKLF
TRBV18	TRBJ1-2	ASSPRTQGWFYGYT
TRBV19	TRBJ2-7	ASSPRRSGSSGEQY
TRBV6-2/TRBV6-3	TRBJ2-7	ASSYSSYSIIYYEQY
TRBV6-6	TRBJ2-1	ASTRGAASGGQGEQF
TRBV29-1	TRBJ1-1	SVGTGMFSTEAF
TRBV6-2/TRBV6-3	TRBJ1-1	ASSRGTFGTEAF
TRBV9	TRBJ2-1	ASSPFLRGAVNNEQF
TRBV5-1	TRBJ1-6	ASSKDRDSSYNSPLH
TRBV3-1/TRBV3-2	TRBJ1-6	ASSLRGYNSPLH
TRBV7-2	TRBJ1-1	ASSFYLNTEAF
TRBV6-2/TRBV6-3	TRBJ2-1	ASSYSLTGLANAVIYNEQF
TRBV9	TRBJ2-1	ASSVGLAGNNEQF
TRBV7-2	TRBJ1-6	ASSPKLQESEVLH
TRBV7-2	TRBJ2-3	ASSLGGTTSTDTQY
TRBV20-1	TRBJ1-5	SASPGSNQPQH
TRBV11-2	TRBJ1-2	ASSSPGNYGYT
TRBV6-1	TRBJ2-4	ASSEARDRGGELAKNIQY